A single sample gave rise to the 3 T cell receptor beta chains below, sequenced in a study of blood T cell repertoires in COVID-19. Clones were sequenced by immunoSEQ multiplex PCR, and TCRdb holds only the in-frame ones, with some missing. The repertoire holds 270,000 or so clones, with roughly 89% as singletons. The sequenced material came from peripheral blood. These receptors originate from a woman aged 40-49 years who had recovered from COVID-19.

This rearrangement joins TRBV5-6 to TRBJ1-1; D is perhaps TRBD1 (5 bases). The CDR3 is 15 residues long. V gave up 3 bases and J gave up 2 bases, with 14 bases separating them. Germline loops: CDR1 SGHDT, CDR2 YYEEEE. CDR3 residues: CASSSSRVFNTEAFF. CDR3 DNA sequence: TGTGCCAGCAGCTCGTCCAGGGTTTTCAACACTGAAGCTTTCTTT.

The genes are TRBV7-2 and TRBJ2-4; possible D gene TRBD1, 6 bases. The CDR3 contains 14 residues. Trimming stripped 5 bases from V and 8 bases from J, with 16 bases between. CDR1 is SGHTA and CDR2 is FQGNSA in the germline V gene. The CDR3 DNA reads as TGTGCCAGCAGCCTAGACAGGCTTGGGGACATTCAGTACTTC. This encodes CASSLDRLGDIQYF. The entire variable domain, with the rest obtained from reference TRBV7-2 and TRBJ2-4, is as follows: GAGVSQSPSNKVTEKGKDVELRCDPISGHTALYWYRQSLGQGLEFLIYFQGNSAPDKSGLPSDRFSAERTGGSVSTLTIQRTQQEDSAVYLCASSLDRLGDIQYFGAGTRLSVL.

Written as DNA, the CDR3 is TGTGCCAGCAGCACGGGACACGAAGCTTTCTTT. It translates to CASSTGHEAFF. V usage is TRBV7-8 and J usage is TRBJ1-1; a possible D gene is TRBD1 (6 bases). The V end was cut by 5 bases, the J end by 8 bases, with 9 bases between. Germline values: CDR1 SGHVS, CDR2 FQNEAQ. The CDR3 runs to 11 residues.